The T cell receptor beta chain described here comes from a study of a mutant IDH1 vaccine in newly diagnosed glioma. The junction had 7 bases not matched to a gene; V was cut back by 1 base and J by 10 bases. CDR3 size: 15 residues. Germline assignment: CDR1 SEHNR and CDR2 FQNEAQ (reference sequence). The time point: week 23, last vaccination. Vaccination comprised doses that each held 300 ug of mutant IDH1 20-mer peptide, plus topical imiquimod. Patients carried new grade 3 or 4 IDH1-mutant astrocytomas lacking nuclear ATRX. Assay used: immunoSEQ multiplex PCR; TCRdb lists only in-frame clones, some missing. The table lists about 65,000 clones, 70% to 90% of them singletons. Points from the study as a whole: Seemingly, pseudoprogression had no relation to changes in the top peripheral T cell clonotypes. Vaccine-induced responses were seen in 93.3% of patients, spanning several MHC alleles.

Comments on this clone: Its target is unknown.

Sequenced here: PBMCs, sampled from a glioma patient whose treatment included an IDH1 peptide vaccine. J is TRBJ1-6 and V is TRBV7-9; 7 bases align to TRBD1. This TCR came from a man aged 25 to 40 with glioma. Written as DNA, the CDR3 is TGTGCCAGCAGCTTAGGACCGACAGGGCGGTCACCCCTCCACTTT. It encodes CASSLGPTGRSPLHF.